The 7 T cell receptor beta chains in this list originate from one sample, sequenced in a study of T cells in Graves' hyperthyroidism and ophthalmopathy. TCR beta CDR3 regions were amplified from RNA transcripts. Primed by the HTBI set, a first-round RT-PCR was run on the TCR CDR3. TCRdb independently ran MiXCR on the multiplex PCR reads; one entry per CDR3 protein. This table holds roughly 380,000 distinct CDR3 sequences, approximately 13% found once. The sequenced material came from blood. These receptor sequences come from a man aged 25-40 years with Graves' hyperthyroidism that later progressed to Graves' ophthalmopathy.

CDR3 sequence: CASSDQLTPMNTEAFF. DNA for the CDR3: TGTGCCAGCAGTGATCAGTTGACACCAATGAACACTGAAGCTTTCTTT. V and J are TRBV28 and TRBJ1-1; no clear D gene. Trimming took off 5 bases at V and 0 bases at J, with 16 bases between the two ends. Germline CDR1 and CDR2: MDHEN and SYDVKM. This CDR3 is 16 amino acids long.

The table lists this clonotype with many counts. The V gene is TRBV20-1, the J gene TRBJ2-1; 10 bases align to TRBD1. This CDR3 spans 14 amino acids. After removal of 8 bases from V and 7 bases from J, the junction contained 11 bases not matched to a gene. CDR1 and CDR2 (germline): DFQATT, SNEGSKA (reference sequence). In DNA form, the CDR3 reads TGCAGTCAAGGGGGGGACAGGGGATGGAATGAGCAGTTCTTC. This codes for CSQGGDRGWNEQFF.

V is TRBV3-1 and J is TRBJ2-7; TRBD1 agrees at 9 bases. Losses at the gene ends were 6 bases for V and 7 bases for J; bases not matched to a gene: 4. CDR1 and CDR2 (germline): LGHDT, YNNKEL (reference sequence). The CDR3 consists of 12 residues. CDR3 DNA sequence: TGTGCCAGCAGGGGAGGACAGGGGGAGCAGTACTTC. It is translated as CASRGGQGEQYF.

Concerning this clonotype: The junction does not match germline at one end; this may be a read error. The chain has TRBV12-3 or TRBV12-4 and TRBJ1-2; 8 positions match TRBD1. The CDR3 covers 15 residues. CDR3 amino acids: CASSPTRQGNYGHTF. In DNA, the CDR3 is TGTGCCAGCAGTCCGACCCGACAGGGGAACTATGGCCACACCTTC.

This clonotype has only a few counts. This chain links TRBV7-9 with TRBJ2-3; 11 bases map to TRBD2. This CDR3 has 16 residues. With 5 bases clipped from V and 2 bases from J, the junction kept 6 bases outside the gene matches. The germline CDR1 and CDR2 sequences are SEHNR and FQNEAQ (reference sequence). This CDR3 is CASSLIAGGLTDTQYF. CDR3 coding DNA: TGTGCCAGCAGCCTAATAGCGGGGGGGCTCACAGATACGCAGTATTTT.

The V call is TRBV7-9, the J call TRBJ1-4; D possibly corresponds to TRBD1 (6 bases). Trimming left V 6 bases short and J 8 bases short, with 16 bases between. This CDR3 region has 14 residues. The germline CDR1 and CDR2 sequences are SEHNR and FQNEAQ (reference sequence). The CDR3 region has the DNA TGTGCCAGCAGTCTACAGGGAGAGAGGGAAAAACTGTTTTTT. The encoded protein is CASSLQGEREKLFF.

This clonotype was recorded at least ten times. The chain combines TRBV18 with TRBJ2-7; TRBD1 agrees at 9 bases. The V gene end was trimmed by 4 bases and the J gene end by 3 bases; junction bases not matched to a gene: 7. This CDR3 is built from 15 residues. The germline CDR1 and CDR2 sequences are KGHSH and LQKENI. In nucleotides, the CDR3 is TGTGCCAGCTCACTCCCGGGACAGGGTAACTACGAGCAGTACTTC. Encoded protein: CASSLPGQGNYEQYF.